Presented here are 9 T cell receptor beta chains from one specimen sequenced in a study of T cell repertoires in cytomegalovirus infection. No antigen has been assigned to these receptors. TCRdb processed the reads anew with MiXCR; each CDR3 protein has one entry. The data show 50,000 to 65,000 distinct CDR3 sequences, around 20% seen once. Sequencing used CD8+ T cells from cultured PBMCs, obtained from culture after CMV antigen stimulation. The receptors were sampled from a human donor in good health (CMV status not recorded). Some clones in this sample may be carry-over from other donors' samples.

In this sample, this clonotype turned up many times. V and J are TRBV7-2 and TRBJ1-5; TRBD1 might be the D (6 bases). The CDR3 totals 17 residues. CDR1 SGHTA and CDR2 FQGNSA come from the germline V gene. Trimming shortened V by 3 bases and J by 1 base, and 16 bases separated the two germline ends. CDR3 nucleotide sequence: TGTGCCAGCAGCTTTAAGGGGGGGGCGCGAAGCAATCAGCCCCAGCATTTT. Protein sequence: CASSFKGGARSNQPQHF.

This clonotype was counted a few times. The rearrangement joins TRBV11-2 to TRBJ2-5, with TRBD2 as a possible D gene (6 bases). CDR3 length: 14 amino acids. Germline V gives CDR1 SGHAT, CDR2 FQNNGV. V lost 2 bases and J lost 5, with 12 bases in between. The CDR3 nucleotides are TGTGCCAGCAGCTTAACGCGGGGCATGGAGACCCAGTACTTC. This encodes CASSLTRGMETQYF.

The V and J genes are TRBV7-6 and TRBJ1-1; no definite D call. The V and J ends lost 5 bases and 7 bases respectively, with 11 bases between them. CDR1 is SGHVS and CDR2 is FNYEAQ in the germline V gene. CDR3 length: 12 residues. The CDR3 here is CASSPSSFEAFF. In DNA form, the CDR3 reads TGTGCCAGCAGCCCATCCAGCTTTGAAGCTTTCTTT.

This clonotype has just a few counts. The V and J genes are TRBV28 and TRBJ2-3; no clear D. Germline V gives CDR1 MDHEN, CDR2 SYDVKM. The V and J ends lost 6 bases and 11 bases respectively, with 12 bases between them. The CDR3 has 11 residues. CDR3 DNA: TGTGCCAGCAGGTCGAGGCGCGAGCAGTATTTT. It codes for CASRSRREQYF.

The chain recombines TRBV27 with TRBJ1-2; the match to TRBD1 covers 8 bases. Germline CDR1 is MNHEY and CDR2 is SMNVEV (reference sequence). J gave up 4 bases and V 4 bases, and 5 bases lay outside the gene matches. The CDR3 totals 14 residues. Written as DNA, the CDR3 is TGTGCCAGCAGTTGGGCAGGGGGCGGCTATGGCTACACCTTC. Its translation: CASSWAGGGYGYTF.

This chain joins TRBV6-8 and TRBJ2-3; D is ambiguous. V shed 2 bases and J shed 6 bases, with 3 bases lying between them. The length of the CDR3 is 11 residues. CDR1 is MNHGY, CDR2 SAAAGT, per germline. Written as DNA, the CDR3 is TGTGCCAGCAGTTACGGTGATACGCAGTATTTT. Its protein is CASSYGDTQYF.

The chain joins TRBV7-6 to TRBJ2-1; 9 positions agree with TRBD1. The CDR3 contains 15 residues. In germline, CDR1 is SGHVS, CDR2 FNYEAQ. V lost 4 bases, J lost 3 bases, and 4 bases stayed unmatched. The CDR3 DNA reads TGTGCCAGCAGCTCCGGACAGGGGATCTACAATGAGCAGTTCTTC. Its protein is CASSSGQGIYNEQFF.

This clonotype appeared a few times. The chain employs TRBV7-6 and TRBJ2-3, with D maybe TRBD2 (5 bases). This CDR3 region has 14 residues. Trimming removed 3 bases from V and 2 bases from J, with 9 bases in between. The germline gives CDR1 SGHVS, CDR2 FNYEAQ. The CDR3 loop is CASSFRADTDTQYF. As DNA, the CDR3 is TGTGCCAGCAGCTTCCGAGCGGACACAGATACGCAGTATTTT. The full variable domain, with the rest looked up from reference TRBV7-6 and TRBJ2-3, is GAGVSQSPRYKVTKRGQDVALRCDPISGHVSLYWYRQALGQGPEFLTYFNYEAQQDKSGLPNDRFSAERPEGSISTLTIQRTEQRDSAMYRCASSFRADTDTQYFGPGTRLTVL.

This clonotype was counted between two and nine times. V gene TRBV7-2 combines with J gene TRBJ2-1; no reliable D call. With 1 base removed from V and 9 bases from J, the gap between germline ends came to 7 bases. Germline CDR1 SGHTA, CDR2 FQGNSA. This CDR3 has 12 residues. CDR3 loop: CASSLVYSEQFF. The CDR3 bases are TGTGCCAGCAGCTTAGTATATAGTGAGCAGTTCTTC. The variable domain in full, completed from reference TRBV7-2 and TRBJ2-1, reads GAGVSQSPSNKVTEKGKDVELRCDPISGHTALYWYRQSLGQGLEFLIYFQGNSAPDKSGLPSDRFSAERTGGSVSTLTIQRTQQEDSAVYLCASSLVYSEQFFGPGTRLTVL.